This T cell receptor (beta chain) was identified during a study of T cells in Graves' hyperthyroidism and ophthalmopathy. In this sample, this clonotype turned up a few times. What it binds is not known. Study-wide points: From stable hyperthyroidism, ophthalmopathy was set apart by a 13 V-J model. With a median lead of about six months before onset, the model predicted ophthalmopathy.

Thyroid ultrasound and orbital computed tomography, with clinical symptoms and serum thyroxine and TRAb, informed diagnoses. Researchers amplified the TCR beta CDR3 regions from RNA transcripts. A first-round RT-PCR of the TCR CDR3 used the HTBI primer set. TCRdb redid the calling of the multiplex PCR reads with MiXCR, one entry per CDR3 protein. The table includes 350,000 or so distinct CDR3 sequences, about a sixth detected once. After removal of 4 bases from V and 2 bases from J, the junction contained 6 bases not matched to a gene. CDR3 length: 17 amino acids. In germline, CDR1 is MGHDK, CDR2 SYGVNS.

The chain uses TRBV25-1 and TRBJ1-5; 12 bases are a match to TRBD1. This sequence was found in a woman aged 25 to 39 with Graves' hyperthyroidism that later progressed to Graves' ophthalmopathy. Sequenced: blood. The CDR3 region is CASSGGQGASGNQPQHF. The CDR3 DNA follows: TGTGCCAGCAGTGGGGGACAGGGGGCGAGTGGCAATCAGCCCCAGCATTTT.